A single sample gave rise to the 5 T cell receptor beta chains below, sequenced in a study of T cells after yellow fever vaccination. TCRdb re-analysed the 5' RACE reads in MiXCR, keeping a single row per CDR3 protein. This sample carries around 400,000 distinct CDR3 sequences, approximately 10% of them seen once, and the ten largest clones take less than 20%. The sample was PBMCs, taken on the day of the first yellow fever vaccination. The source of these receptors is a man aged 18 to 35 who received the YFV17D yellow fever vaccine.

This clonotype was observed many times. In DNA, the CDR3 is TGCGCCAGCAGCTTTAGGAATGAGCAGTTCTTC. Its protein product is CASSFRNEQFF. The chain links TRBV5-1 to TRBJ2-1, with no clear D. The V and J ends lost 2 bases and 7 bases respectively, with 4 bases between them. Germline V gene data show CDR1 as SGHRS and CDR2 as YFSETQ. The CDR3 runs to 11 residues.

J is TRBJ2-2 and V is TRBV20-1; D possibly corresponds to TRBD1 (6 bases). There are 13 residues in the CDR3. The germline V gene encodes CDR1 DFQATT and CDR2 SNEGSKA (reference sequence). The V end was cut by 6 bases, the J end by 6 bases, with 14 bases between. CDR3 loop: CSAPGPGAGELFF. CDR3 nucleotides: TGCAGTGCACCGGGACCAGGGGCCGGGGAGCTGTTTTTT.

The rearrangement uses TRBV4-2 and TRBJ2-1, with TRBD2 identical over 10 bases. The CDR3 extends over 17 amino acids. V gave up 3 bases and J gave up 7 bases; unmatched junction bases: 12. Germline V gene lookup returns CDR1 LGHNA and CDR2 YNFKEQ. CDR3 coding DNA: TGTGCCAGCAGCCACGGGGAAGCGGGGGGGCCGCGGAATGAGCAGTTCTTC. Its translation is CASSHGEAGGPRNEQFF.

The table lists this clonotype with a few counts. This chain uses TRBV5-6 with TRBJ2-4; tentative D call: TRBD1 (6 bases). The germline V gene has CDR1 SGHDT and CDR2 YYEEEE. This CDR3 comprises 14 residues. Trimming shortened V by 5 bases and J by 7 bases, and 16 bases separated the two germline ends. The DNA for the CDR3 is TGTGCCAGCAGTAACGATTGGACAGCCAACATTCAGTACTTC. It specifies CASSNDWTANIQYF.

This clonotype was picked up many times. The rearrangement uses TRBV4-2 and TRBJ1-5; D gene uncertain. CDR3 length equals 17 residues. Germline V CDR1 and CDR2: LGHNA, YNFKEQ. Trimming cost V 4 bases and J 0 bases, with 16 bases left between them. The CDR3 nucleotides read TGTGCCAGCAGCCCGCGGTGGAGGGTCGATAGCAATCAGCCCCAGCATTTT. It translates to CASSPRWRVDSNQPQHF.